This TCR beta chain derives from a study of blood T cell repertoires in COVID-19. CDR1 is SEHNR, CDR2 FQNEAQ, per germline (reference sequence). The CDR3 covers 13 residues. V shed 1 base and J shed 7 bases, with 7 bases lying between them. The method was immunoSEQ multiplex PCR; TCRdb's version includes in-frame clones alone and lacks a portion of them. The table lists approximately 260,000 clones, 75% to 90% of them singletons. Material for sequencing was peripheral blood. The rearrangement joins TRBV7-9 to TRBJ1-4; no firm D call. This TCR was recovered from a woman in her 70s with COVID-19, enrolled during active disease. The CDR3 DNA reads TGTGCCAGCAGCTTAGAGAGTAGTGAAAAACTGTTTTTT. This codes for CASSLESSEKLFF.